This TCR beta chain is drawn from a study of regulatory T cells in long-lasting Graves disease. Sample time point: newly diagnosed GD, antithyroid drugs for less than 3 months. From RNA extracted from PBMCs, the TCR library was made. CDR3 regions were amplified by Arm-PCR using iRepertoire HTBI primers to build TCR beta libraries. In the original processing: Across the samples, identification revealed about 62 TRBV and about 15 TRBJ segments. MiXCR was run by TCRdb on the multiplex PCR reads, yielding one entry per CDR3 protein. None of the V and J calls come from the authors' own analysis; TCRdb made them. The sample has 580,000 or so distinct CDR3 sequences, about 16% seen once. Whole-study results and caveats: Newly diagnosed disease favored TRBV20-1 and TRBJ2-1 over persistent disease.

Germline assignment: CDR1 LNHDA and CDR2 SQIVND (reference sequence). The CDR3 has 18 amino acids. The germline V and J ends were trimmed by 4 bases and 0 bases, with 22 bases remaining between them. Concerning this clonotype: Its specificity is not known.

These data also featured in a second study, about T cells in Graves' hyperthyroidism and ophthalmopathy. This second study notes: Subjects aged 18 to 65 presented with newly diagnosed hyperthyroidism of less than 2 months' duration.

This TCR was sampled from a man aged 18 to 29 with Graves disease. This specimen was peripheral blood mononuclear cells (PBMCs), taken at new diagnosis, from a patient treated with antithyroid drugs. The chain is built from TRBV19 and TRBJ2-7, with D perhaps matching TRBD1 (6 bases). The CDR3 DNA reads as TGTGCCAGTAGTACCTCGATAGTGGACAGCACGGCCTCCTACGAGCAGTACTTC. Protein: CASSTSIVDSTASYEQYF.